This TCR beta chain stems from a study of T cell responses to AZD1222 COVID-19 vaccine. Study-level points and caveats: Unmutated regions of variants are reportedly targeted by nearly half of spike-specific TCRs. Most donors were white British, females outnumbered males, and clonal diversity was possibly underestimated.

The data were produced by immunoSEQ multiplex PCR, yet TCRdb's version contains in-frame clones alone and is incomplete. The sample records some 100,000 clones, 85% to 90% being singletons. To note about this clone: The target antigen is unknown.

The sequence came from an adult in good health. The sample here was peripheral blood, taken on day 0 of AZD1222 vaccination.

In nucleotides, the CDR3 is TGTGCCAGCAGTTACTCGATTAAGTCCCTCGGGGAGCAGTTCTTC. Protein: CASSYSIKSLGEQFF. The chain combines TRBV6-5 with TRBJ2-1; D is ambiguous. The V end was cut by 0 bases, the J end by 10 bases, with 16 bases between. The CDR3 has 15 residues. The germline gives CDR1 MNHEY, CDR2 SVGAGI.